The entry below describes one TCR beta chain. No antigen is known for it. PCR used 60 Vbeta primers and 13 Jbeta primers. Libraries were prepared by immunoSEQ multiplex PCR; TCRdb keeps only in-frame clonotypes and omits some of them. The sample gives approximately 210,000 clones, 85% to 90% of which show up once; about 1.7% is in the top ten. This record comes from a study of cytomegalovirus exposure and HLA in healthy donors. Notes on the study in general: A later look showed TCR association rates differing by HLA locus, highest for DRB1 and lowest for HLA-C. Over 150 TCR beta chains were listed as cytomegalovirus-associated. A later analysis linked a missense variant in DCLRE1C to the trimming of TCR beta V and J genes.

This CDR3 has 15 residues. V was pared by 2 bases and J by 3 bases, with 6 bases of the junction left unmatched. Germline CDR1 MNHEY, CDR2 SMNVEV (reference sequence). This receptor was taken from a woman aged 18-29 years in good health and CMV-seronegative. The sample comprised PBMCs. The chain recombines TRBV27 with TRBJ1-1, with 7 nucleotides matching TRBD1. The CDR3 protein is CASSLTGQAYTEAFF. In nucleotides, the CDR3 is TGTGCCAGCAGTTTAACCGGACAGGCCTACACTGAAGCTTTCTTT.